One sample yielded the 18 T cell receptor beta chains listed below, sequenced in a study of kidney transplant recipient with SARS-CoV-2 infection. TCRdb analysed the reads with MiXCR anew, one entry per CDR3 protein. Here the sample spans about 240,000 distinct CDR3 sequences, less than 35% being singletons. This material consisted of a blood sample, taken at baseline and between days 110 and 120 from a kidney transplant recipient. Receptors originate from a male patient aged 25 to 39 who had COVID-19 and was a kidney transplant recipient. Some T cells may have come from the graft donor.

This clonotype appeared many times. The V gene is TRBV24-1, the J gene TRBJ1-3; TRBD1 might be the D (6 bases). CDR3 size: 16 residues. V lost 4 bases and J lost 2, with 14 bases in between. In germline, CDR1 is KGHDR, CDR2 SFDVKD. Written as DNA, the CDR3 is TGTGCCACCAGTGACGACAGGTCGGCGACTGGAAACACCATATATTTT. It specifies CATSDDRSATGNTIYF.

Turning to this clonotype: A clone one base away is much larger, so this may be a read error. V is TRBV7-8 and J is TRBJ2-2; D is possibly TRBD2 (5 bases). The germline V gene has CDR1 SGHVS and CDR2 FQNEAQ. The CDR3 loop spans 16 amino acids. CDR3 loop: CAGSSQIGANTGELFF. The CDR3 region has the DNA TGTGCCGGCAGCTCCCAGATCGGGGCGAACACCGGGGAGCTGTTTTTT.

Of note for this clonotype: A much bigger clone sits one base away, suggesting this may be a read error. The rearrangement uses TRBV3-1 and TRBJ2-5; 9 bases line up with TRBD2. Germline CDR1 reads LGHDT; CDR2 reads YNNKEL (reference sequence). This CDR3 has 16 residues. Here the CDR3 reads CTSSQDSLAGQETQYF. The CDR3, as DNA: TGTACCAGCAGCCAAGATAGTCTAGCGGGGCAAGAGACCCAGTACTTC.

A remark on this clonotype: This may stem from a read error, because a much larger clone lies one nucleotide away. The rearrangement uses TRBV9 and TRBJ1-2; 8 bases align to TRBD1. Germline CDR1 is SGDLS and CDR2 is YYNGEE. V trimming: 0 bases; J trimming: 8 bases; junction bases outside the gene matches: 6. CDR3 length equals 14 residues. The CDR3 here is CASSVADRVGGYTF. The CDR3 nucleotides are TGTGCCAGCAGCGTAGCGGACAGGGTAGGAGGCTACACCTTC.

This clonotype was seen at least ten times. The DNA for the CDR3 is TGTGGCAGTGTCGGAGTTGATAGCCGAAAGACCTATGGCTACACCTTC. As protein: CGSVGVDSRKTYGYTF. The rearrangement uses TRBV8-2 and TRBJ1-2. TRBV8-2 is a recognized pseudogene. The CDR3 extends over 16 amino acids.

This clonotype occurred many times. The chain employs TRBV28 and TRBJ2-7, with D possibly TRBD2 on 6 matching bases. This CDR3 comprises 13 residues. CDR1 MDHEN and CDR2 SYDVKM come from the germline V gene. The germline V and J ends were trimmed by 2 bases and 3 bases, with 8 bases remaining between them. Here the CDR3 reads CASSLDSGYEQYF. CDR3 nucleotides: TGTGCCAGCAGTTTAGATAGCGGCTACGAGCAGTACTTC.

With regard to this clonotype: A read error may be the cause here, since a much bigger clone is one base away. V usage is TRBV6-5 and J usage is TRBJ1-2; D call uncertain. CDR1 and CDR2 (germline): MNHEY, SVGAGI. Trimming stripped 5 bases from V and 4 bases from J, with 23 bases between. The length of the CDR3 is 17 residues. DNA for the CDR3: TGTGCCAGCAGTCATTGGGTGGAATGTAGAAAGACCTATGGCTACACCTTC. Its protein is CASSHWVECRKTYGYTF.

This clonotype was counted a few times. V usage is TRBV28 and J usage is TRBJ1-2; tentative D call: TRBD1 (5 bases). The length of the CDR3 is 14 residues. Trimming removed 5 bases from V and 1 base from J, with 11 bases in between. The germline gives CDR1 MDHEN, CDR2 SYDVKM. This CDR3 reads CASSLQDVNYGYTF. The CDR3 DNA sequence: TGTGCCAGCAGTCTACAGGACGTTAACTATGGCTACACCTTC.

In the case of this clonotype: A read error may be the cause here, since a much bigger clone is one base away. Because it lacks the conserved phenylalanine or tryptophan at the end, this CDR3 is likely a read error. The genes are TRBV3-1 and TRBJ2-2; D remains ambiguous. Germline V gives CDR1 LGHDT, CDR2 YNNKEL (reference sequence). This CDR3 comprises 18 residues. The germline V and J ends were trimmed by 5 bases and 5 bases, with 24 bases remaining between them. The CDR3 DNA follows: TGTGCCAGCAGCGGTATATTTCCCATTTCAGGCTTGACCGGGGAGCTGTTTCTT. Residues: CASSGIFPISGLTGELFL.

Concerning this clonotype itself: A much larger clone lies one base from this, so it may be a read error. The chain links TRBV16 to TRBJ1-5; 11 nucleotides line up with TRBD1. Per germline, CDR1 KGHSY and CDR2 FQNENV. With V trimmed by 4 bases and J by 6 bases, 8 bases remained unmatched. The CDR3 contains 16 residues. In DNA form, the CDR3 reads TGTGCCAGCAGCCCCGGGACAGGGGGGCTTATTCAGCCCCAGCATTTT. This encodes CASSPGTGGLIQPQHF.

This clonotype has a count of ten or more. In DNA form, the CDR3 reads TGTGCCAGCAGTTTGGGGGCGGAACTACCCTACGAGCAGTACTTC. This translates into CASSLGAELPYEQYF. The V and J genes are TRBV12-3 or TRBV12-4 and TRBJ2-7, with D possibly being TRBD1 (6 bases). The CDR3 sequence is 15 residues long. With 3 bases removed from V and 2 bases from J, the gap between germline ends came to 14 bases.

The chain combines TRBV24-1 with TRBJ2-3; 7 nucleotides align to TRBD1. CDR1 and CDR2 (germline): KGHDR, SFDVKD. The V gene end was trimmed by 1 base and the J gene end by 3 bases; junction bases not matched to a gene: 6. The CDR3 extends over 16 amino acids. Here the CDR3 DNA reads TGTGCCACCAGTGATTTACAGGGGTTTGGTACAGATACGCAGTATTTT. As protein: CATSDLQGFGTDTQYF.

This clonotype occurred many times. The genes are TRBV28 and TRBJ1-5; D uncertain. The V and J ends lost 8 bases and 7 bases respectively, with 15 bases between them. This CDR3 is 13 amino acids long. The germline V gene encodes CDR1 MDHEN and CDR2 SYDVKM. CDR3 region: CASGFRGRQPQHF. CDR3 nucleotides: TGTGCCAGCGGCTTCAGAGGACGGCAGCCCCAGCATTTT. Complete variable domain (other parts from reference TRBV28 and TRBJ1-5): DVKVTQSSRYLVKRTGEKVFLECVQDMDHENMFWYRQDPGLGLRLIYFSYDVKMKEKGDIPEGYSVSREKKERFSLILESASTNQTSMYLCASGFRGRQPQHFGDGTRLSIL.

In regard to this clonotype: This may be a read error, as it is one base from a much larger clone. Since the CDR3 does not end with the conserved phenylalanine or tryptophan, this likely comes from a read error. This rearrangement joins TRBV6-2 or TRBV6-3 to TRBJ1-1; D possibly corresponds to TRBD1 (6 bases). The V and J ends lost 10 bases and 1 base respectively, with 22 bases between them. The germline CDR1 and CDR2 sequences are MNHEY and SVGEGT. The CDR3 spans 16 residues. The DNA of the CDR3 is TGTGCCACCTCCAAGATTGTTAGGGGGGCGAACACTGAAGCTTTCCTT. Translated, it gives CATSKIVRGANTEAFL.

This clonotype was counted ten times or more. V usage is TRBV29-1 and J usage is TRBJ1-2, with D possibly TRBD1 on 6 matching bases. Germline V CDR1 and CDR2: SQVTM, ANQGSEA. Trimming cost V 6 bases and J 5 bases, with 16 bases left between them. This CDR3 comprises 13 residues. CDR3 protein: CSVAGVARYGYTF. The CDR3 DNA follows: TGCAGCGTCGCAGGGGTGGCGAGGTATGGCTACACCTTC.

As concerns this clonotype: A single base separates this from a much larger clone, so it may be a read error. Likely a read error: the CDR3 ends without its conserved phenylalanine or tryptophan. This chain links TRBV5-4 with TRBJ1-2; the D is unclear. This CDR3 region has 16 residues. Germline CDR1 SGHNT, CDR2 YYREEE (reference sequence). Trimming took 7 bases from V and 4 from J, leaving 23 bases between them. The CDR3 region is CASVSRVPGKTYGYTL. CDR3 nucleotide sequence: TGTGCCAGCGTGAGCCGCGTACCAGGAAAGACCTATGGCTACACCCTC.

This clonotype was counted many times. The CDR3 sequence is CSARDNLAPDTQYF. The CDR3 nucleotides are TGCAGTGCTAGAGATAATCTAGCCCCAGATACGCAGTATTTT. The chain couples TRBV20-1 to TRBJ2-3, with D perhaps TRBD2 (5 bases). Germline lookup yields CDR1 DFQATT and CDR2 SNEGSKA (reference sequence). The CDR3 runs 14 residues. V was clipped by 0 bases and J by 4 bases, with 11 bases between them.

In regard to this clonotype: This clone may be a read error of a much larger clone one base away. The V and J genes are TRBV6-5 and TRBJ2-2, with 7 bases fitting TRBD1. V was clipped by 7 bases and J by 3 bases; unmatched bases: 8. CDR3 size: 15 residues. Germline loops: CDR1 MNHEY, CDR2 SVGAGI. The CDR3: CASKRGPEDTGELFF. DNA for the CDR3: TGTGCCAGCAAGAGGGGGCCGGAGGACACCGGGGAGCTGTTTTTT.